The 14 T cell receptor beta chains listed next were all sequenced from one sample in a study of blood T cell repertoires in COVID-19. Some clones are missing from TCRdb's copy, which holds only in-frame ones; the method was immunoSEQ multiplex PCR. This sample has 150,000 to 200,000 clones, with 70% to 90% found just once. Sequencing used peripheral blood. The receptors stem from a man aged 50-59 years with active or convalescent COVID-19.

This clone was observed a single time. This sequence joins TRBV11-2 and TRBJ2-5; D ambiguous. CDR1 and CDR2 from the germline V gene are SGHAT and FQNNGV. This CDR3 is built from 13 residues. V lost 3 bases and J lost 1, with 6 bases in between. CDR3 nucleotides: TGTGCCAGCAGCTTCGAAGCCCAAGAGACCCAGTACTTC. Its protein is CASSFEAQETQYF.

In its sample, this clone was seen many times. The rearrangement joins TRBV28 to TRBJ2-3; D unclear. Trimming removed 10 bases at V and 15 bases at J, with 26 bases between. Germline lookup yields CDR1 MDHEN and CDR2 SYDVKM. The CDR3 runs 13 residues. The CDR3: CATSWALGPYPYF. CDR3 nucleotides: TGTGCCACCTCATGGGCCCTGGGTCCGTATCCCTATTTT. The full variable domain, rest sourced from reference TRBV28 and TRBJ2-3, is DVKVTQSSRYLVKRTGEKVFLECVQDMDHENMFWYRQDPGLGLRLIYFSYDVKMKEKGDIPEGYSVSREKKERFSLILESASTNQTSMYLCATSWALGPYPYFGPGTRLTVL.

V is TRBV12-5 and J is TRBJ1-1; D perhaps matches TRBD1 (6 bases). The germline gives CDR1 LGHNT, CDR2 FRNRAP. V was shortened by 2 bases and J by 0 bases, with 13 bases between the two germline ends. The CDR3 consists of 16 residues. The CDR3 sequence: CASGLPGVVMNTEAFF. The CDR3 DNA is TGTGCTAGTGGTTTGCCAGGGGTTGTAATGAACACTGAAGCTTTCTTT.

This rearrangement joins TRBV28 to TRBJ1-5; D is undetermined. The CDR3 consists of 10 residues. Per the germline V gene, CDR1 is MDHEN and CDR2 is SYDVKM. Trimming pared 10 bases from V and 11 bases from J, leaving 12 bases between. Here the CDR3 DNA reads TGTGCCACCACTCGTGAGGCCCAGCATTTT. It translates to CATTREAQHF. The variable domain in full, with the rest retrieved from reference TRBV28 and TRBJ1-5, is DVKVTQSSRYLVKRTGEKVFLECVQDMDHENMFWYRQDPGLGLRLIYFSYDVKMKEKGDIPEGYSVSREKKERFSLILESASTNQTSMYLCATTREAQHFGDGTRLSIL.

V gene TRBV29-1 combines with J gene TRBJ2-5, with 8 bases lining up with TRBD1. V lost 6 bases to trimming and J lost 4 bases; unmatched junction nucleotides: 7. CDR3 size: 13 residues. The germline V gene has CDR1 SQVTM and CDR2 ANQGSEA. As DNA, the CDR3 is TGCAGCGTCTCCAGGGGGCCGGGAGAGACCCAGTACTTC. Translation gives CSVSRGPGETQYF.

The CDR3 bases are TGCGCCAGCAGCTTGGGTGTGACTGTGAACACTGAAGCTTTCTTT. It translates to CASSLGVTVNTEAFF. The chain couples TRBV5-1 to TRBJ1-1; D gene unclear. Germline V gene lookup returns CDR1 SGHRS and CDR2 YFSETQ. Trimming left V 0 bases short and J 0 bases short, with 9 bases between. The CDR3 consists of 15 residues.

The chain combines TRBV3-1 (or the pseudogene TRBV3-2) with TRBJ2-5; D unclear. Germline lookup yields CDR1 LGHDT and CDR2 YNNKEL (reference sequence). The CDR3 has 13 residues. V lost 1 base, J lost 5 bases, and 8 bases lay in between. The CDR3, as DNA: TGTGCCAGCAGCCAAGTGCCGACTGAGACCCAGTACTTC. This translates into CASSQVPTETQYF.

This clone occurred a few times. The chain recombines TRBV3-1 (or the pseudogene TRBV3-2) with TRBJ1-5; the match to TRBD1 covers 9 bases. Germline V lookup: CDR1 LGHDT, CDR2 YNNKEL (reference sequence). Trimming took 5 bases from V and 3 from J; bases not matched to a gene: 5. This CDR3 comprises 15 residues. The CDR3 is CASSTGTGLNQPQHF. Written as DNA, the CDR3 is TGTGCCAGCAGCACCGGGACAGGGCTCAATCAGCCCCAGCATTTT.

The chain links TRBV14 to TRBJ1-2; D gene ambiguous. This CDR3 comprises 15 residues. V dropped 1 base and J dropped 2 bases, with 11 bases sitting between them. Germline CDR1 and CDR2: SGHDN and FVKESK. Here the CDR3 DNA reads TGTGCCAGCAGCCAAGGAGGAGGGATAAACTATGGCTACACCTTC. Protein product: CASSQGGGINYGYTF.

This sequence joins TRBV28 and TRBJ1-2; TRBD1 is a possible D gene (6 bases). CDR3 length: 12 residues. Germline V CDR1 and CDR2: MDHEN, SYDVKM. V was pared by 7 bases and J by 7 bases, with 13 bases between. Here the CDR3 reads CASTIQGSGYTF. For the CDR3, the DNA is TGTGCCAGCACTATACAGGGTAGTGGCTACACCTTC.

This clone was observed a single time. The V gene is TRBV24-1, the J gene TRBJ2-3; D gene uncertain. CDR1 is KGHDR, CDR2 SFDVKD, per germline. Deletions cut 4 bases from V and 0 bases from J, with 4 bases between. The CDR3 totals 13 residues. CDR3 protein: CATSDPSTDTQYF. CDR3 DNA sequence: TGTGCCACCAGTGACCCGAGCACAGATACGCAGTATTTT.

CDR3 region: CASSSSRDPGDTEAFF. CDR3 nucleotide sequence: TGTGCCAGCAGCTCAAGCCGGGACCCAGGGGACACTGAAGCTTTCTTT. The chain couples TRBV7-9 to TRBJ1-1, with D maybe TRBD1 (6 bases). Germline CDR1 and CDR2: SEHNR and FQNEAQ (reference sequence). The CDR3 runs 16 residues. V was shortened by 4 bases and J by 3 bases, with 18 bases between the two germline ends.

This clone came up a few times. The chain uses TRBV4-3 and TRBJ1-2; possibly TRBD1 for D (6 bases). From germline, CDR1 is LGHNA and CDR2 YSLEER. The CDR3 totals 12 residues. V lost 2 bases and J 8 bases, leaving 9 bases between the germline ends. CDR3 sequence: CASSQSGDGYTF. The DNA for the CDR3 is TGCGCCAGCAGCCAATCAGGGGACGGCTACACCTTC.

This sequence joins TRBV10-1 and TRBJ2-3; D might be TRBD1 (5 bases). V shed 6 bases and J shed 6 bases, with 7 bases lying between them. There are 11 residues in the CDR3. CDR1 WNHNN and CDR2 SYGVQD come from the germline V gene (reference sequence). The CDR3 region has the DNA TGCGCCAGCAGCTCAGGGGATACGCAGTATTTT. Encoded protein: CASSSGDTQYF.